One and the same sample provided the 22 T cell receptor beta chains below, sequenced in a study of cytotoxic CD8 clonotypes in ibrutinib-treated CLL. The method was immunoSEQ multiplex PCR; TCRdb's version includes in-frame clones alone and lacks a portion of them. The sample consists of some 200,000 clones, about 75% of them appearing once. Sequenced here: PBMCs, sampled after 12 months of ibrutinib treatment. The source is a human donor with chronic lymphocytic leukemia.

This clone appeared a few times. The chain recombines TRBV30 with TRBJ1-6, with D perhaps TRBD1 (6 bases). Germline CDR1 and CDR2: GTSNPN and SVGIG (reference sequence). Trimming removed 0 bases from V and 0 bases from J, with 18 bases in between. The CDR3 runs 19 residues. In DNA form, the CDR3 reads TGTGCCTGGAGTGTACGGAGGGGGGGGAAAACCTCCTATAATTCACCCCTCCACTTT. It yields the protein CAWSVRRGGKTSYNSPLHF.

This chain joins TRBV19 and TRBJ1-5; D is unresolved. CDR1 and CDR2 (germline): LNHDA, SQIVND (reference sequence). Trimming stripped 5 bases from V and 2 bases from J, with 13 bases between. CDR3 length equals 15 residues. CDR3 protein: CASSREGWGNQPQHF. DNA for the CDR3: TGTGCCAGTAGTCGTGAGGGTTGGGGCAATCAGCCCCAGCATTTT. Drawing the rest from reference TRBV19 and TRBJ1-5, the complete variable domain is DGGITQSPKYLFRKEGQNVTLSCEQNLNHDAMYWYRQDPGQGLRLIYYSQIVNDFQKGDIAEGYSVSREKKESFPLTVTSAQKNPTAFYLCASSREGWGNQPQHFGDGTRLSIL.

In nucleotides, the CDR3 is TGTGCCAGCAGACCGACAGGGGAACGAAACACCATATATTTT. It yields the protein CASRPTGERNTIYF. V and J are TRBV6-5 and TRBJ1-3; the match to TRBD1 covers 8 bases. The CDR3 totals 14 residues. CDR1 is MNHEY, CDR2 SVGAGI, per germline. V shed 6 bases and J 5 bases; nucleotides not matched to a gene: 6.

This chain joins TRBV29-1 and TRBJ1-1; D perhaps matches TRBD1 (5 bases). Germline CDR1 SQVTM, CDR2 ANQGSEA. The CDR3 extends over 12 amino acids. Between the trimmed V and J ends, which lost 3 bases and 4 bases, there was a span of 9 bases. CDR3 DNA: TGCAGCGTTGAGGGGCAACGCACTGAAGCTTTCTTT. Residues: CSVEGQRTEAFF.

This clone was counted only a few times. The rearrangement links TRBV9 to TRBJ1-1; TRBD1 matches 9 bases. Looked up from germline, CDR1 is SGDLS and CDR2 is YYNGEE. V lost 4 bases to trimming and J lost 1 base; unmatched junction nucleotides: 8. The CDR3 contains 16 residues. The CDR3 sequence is CASSITGGAGNTEAFF. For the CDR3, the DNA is TGTGCCAGCAGCATCACAGGGGGCGCGGGGAACACTGAAGCTTTCTTT.

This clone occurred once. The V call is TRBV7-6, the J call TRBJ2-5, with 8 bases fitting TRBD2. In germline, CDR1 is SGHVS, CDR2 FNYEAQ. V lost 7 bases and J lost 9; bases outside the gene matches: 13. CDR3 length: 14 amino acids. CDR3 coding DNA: TGTGCCAGCACTCTCTCGGCGGGAGGAAGTGCCCAGTACTTC. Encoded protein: CASTLSAGGSAQYF.

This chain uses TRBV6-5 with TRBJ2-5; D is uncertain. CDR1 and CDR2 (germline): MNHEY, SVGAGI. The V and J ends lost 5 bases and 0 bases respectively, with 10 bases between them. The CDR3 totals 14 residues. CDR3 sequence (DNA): TGTGCCAGCAGTACCACGCTGTACCAAGAGACCCAGTACTTC. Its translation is CASSTTLYQETQYF.

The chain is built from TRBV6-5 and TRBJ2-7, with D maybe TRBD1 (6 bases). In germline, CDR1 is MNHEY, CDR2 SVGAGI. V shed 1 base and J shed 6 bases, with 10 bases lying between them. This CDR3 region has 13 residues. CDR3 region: CASSYWSRGEQYF. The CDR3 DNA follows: TGTGCCAGCAGTTACTGGAGCAGGGGCGAGCAGTACTTC.

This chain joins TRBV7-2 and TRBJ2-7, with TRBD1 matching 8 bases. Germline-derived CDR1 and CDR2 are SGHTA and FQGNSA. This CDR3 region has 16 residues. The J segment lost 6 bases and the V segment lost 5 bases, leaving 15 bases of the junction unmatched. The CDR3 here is CASSQPFGQGPAEQYF. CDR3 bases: TGTGCCAGCAGCCAACCTTTTGGACAGGGACCCGCCGAGCAGTACTTC.

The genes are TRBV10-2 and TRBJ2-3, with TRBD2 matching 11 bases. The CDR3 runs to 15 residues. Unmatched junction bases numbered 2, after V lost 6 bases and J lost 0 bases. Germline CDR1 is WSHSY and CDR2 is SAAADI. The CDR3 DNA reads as TGCGCCAGCAGCCGGACTAGCGGGAGCACAGATACGCAGTATTTT. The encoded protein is CASSRTSGSTDTQYF.

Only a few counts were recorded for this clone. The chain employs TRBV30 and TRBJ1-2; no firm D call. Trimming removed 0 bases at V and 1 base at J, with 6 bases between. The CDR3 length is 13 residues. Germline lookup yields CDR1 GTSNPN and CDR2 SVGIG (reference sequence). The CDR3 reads CAWSVAVNYGYTF. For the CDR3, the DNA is TGTGCCTGGAGTGTGGCGGTTAACTATGGCTACACCTTC.

CDR3 amino acids: CASSWQLSAGPYSYEQYF. The CDR3 coding sequence is TGTGCCAGCAGCTGGCAACTTAGTGCGGGGCCGTACTCCTACGAGCAGTACTTC. The rearrangement links TRBV11-2 to TRBJ2-7, with TRBD2 as a possible D gene (6 bases). The germline V and J ends were trimmed by 4 bases and 0 bases, with 22 bases remaining between them. In germline, CDR1 is SGHAT, CDR2 FQNNGV. The CDR3 sequence is 18 residues long.

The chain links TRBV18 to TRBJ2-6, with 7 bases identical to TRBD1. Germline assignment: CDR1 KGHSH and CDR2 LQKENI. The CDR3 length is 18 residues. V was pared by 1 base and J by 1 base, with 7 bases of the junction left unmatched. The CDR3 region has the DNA TGTGCCAGCTCACCACGGGGACAGCTCACTTCTGGGGCCAACGTCCTGACTTTC. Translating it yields CASSPRGQLTSGANVLTF. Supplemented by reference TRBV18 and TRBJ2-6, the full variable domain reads NAGVMQNPRHLVRRRGQEARLRCSPMKGHSHVYWYRQLPEEGLKFMVYLQKENIIDESGMPKERFSAEFPKEGPSILRIQQVVRGDSAAYFCASSPRGQLTSGANVLTFGAGSRLTVL.

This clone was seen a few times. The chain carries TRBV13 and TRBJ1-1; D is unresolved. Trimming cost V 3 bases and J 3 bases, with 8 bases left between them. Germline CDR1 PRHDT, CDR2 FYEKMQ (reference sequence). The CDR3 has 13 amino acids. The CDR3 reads CASSFAWDTEAFF. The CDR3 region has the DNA TGTGCCAGCAGCTTCGCCTGGGACACTGAAGCTTTCTTT.

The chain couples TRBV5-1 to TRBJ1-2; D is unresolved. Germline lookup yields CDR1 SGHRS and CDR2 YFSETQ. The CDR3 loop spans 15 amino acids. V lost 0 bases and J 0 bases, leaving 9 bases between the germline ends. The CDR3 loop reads CASSLGTTPNYGYTF. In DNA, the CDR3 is TGCGCCAGCAGCTTGGGAACCACCCCTAACTATGGCTACACCTTC.

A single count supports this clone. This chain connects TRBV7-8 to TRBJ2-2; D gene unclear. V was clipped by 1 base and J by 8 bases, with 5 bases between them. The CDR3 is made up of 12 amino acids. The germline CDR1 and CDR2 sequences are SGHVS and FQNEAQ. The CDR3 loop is CASSLVRGELFF. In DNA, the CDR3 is TGTGCCAGCAGCTTAGTACGAGGGGAGCTGTTTTTT. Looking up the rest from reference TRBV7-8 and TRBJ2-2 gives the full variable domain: GAGVSQSPRYKVAKRGQDVALRCDPISGHVSLFWYQQALGQGPEFLTYFQNEAQLDKSGLPSDRFFAERPEGSVSTLKIQRTQQEDSAVYLCASSLVRGELFFGEGSRLTVL.

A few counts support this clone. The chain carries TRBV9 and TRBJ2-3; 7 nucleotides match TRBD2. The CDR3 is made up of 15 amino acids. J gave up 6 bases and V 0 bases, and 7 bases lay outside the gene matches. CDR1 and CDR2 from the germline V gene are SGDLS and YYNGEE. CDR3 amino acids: CASSVVAGVMDTQYF. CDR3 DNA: TGTGCCAGCAGCGTAGTGGCGGGAGTGATGGATACGCAGTATTTT.

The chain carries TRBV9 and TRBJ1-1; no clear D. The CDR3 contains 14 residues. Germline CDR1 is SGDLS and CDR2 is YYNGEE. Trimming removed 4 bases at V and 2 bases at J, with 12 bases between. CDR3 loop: CASSFSPGNTEAFF. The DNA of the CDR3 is TGTGCCAGCAGCTTCTCCCCGGGTAACACTGAAGCTTTCTTT.

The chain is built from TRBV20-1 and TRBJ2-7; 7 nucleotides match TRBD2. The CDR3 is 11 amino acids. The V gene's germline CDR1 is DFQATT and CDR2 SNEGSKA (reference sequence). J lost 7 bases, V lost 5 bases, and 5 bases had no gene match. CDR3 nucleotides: TGCAGTGCTCTTCCTAGCGGTGAGCAGTACTTC. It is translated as CSALPSGEQYF.

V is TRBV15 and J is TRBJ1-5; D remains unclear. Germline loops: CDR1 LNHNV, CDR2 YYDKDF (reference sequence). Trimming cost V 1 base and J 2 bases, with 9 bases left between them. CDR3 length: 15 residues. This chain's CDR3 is CATSRARNGNQPQHF. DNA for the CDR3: TGTGCCACCAGCAGAGCCAGGAACGGCAATCAGCCCCAGCATTTT.

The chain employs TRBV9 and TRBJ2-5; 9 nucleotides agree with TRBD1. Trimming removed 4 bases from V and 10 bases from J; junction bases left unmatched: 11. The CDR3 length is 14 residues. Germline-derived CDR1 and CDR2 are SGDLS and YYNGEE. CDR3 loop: CASSPQGAAVGQYF. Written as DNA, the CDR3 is TGTGCCAGCAGCCCACAGGGGGCGGCTGTTGGCCAGTACTTC.

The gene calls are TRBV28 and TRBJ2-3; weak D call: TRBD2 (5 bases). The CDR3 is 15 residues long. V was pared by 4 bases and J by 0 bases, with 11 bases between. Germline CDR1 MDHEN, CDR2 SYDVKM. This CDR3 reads CASSSFRLSTDTQYF. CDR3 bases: TGTGCCAGCAGTTCTTTTCGACTAAGCACAGATACGCAGTATTTT.